This T cell receptor (beta chain) was retrieved from a study of regulatory T cells in long-lasting Graves disease. Study-wide points: The study found TRBV28, TRBJ1-2 and TRBJ2-5 favored in persistent disease. The number of shared public clonotypes was higher in persistent patients (fewer than 3,000) than new patients (966).

Library construction for TCR beta used iRepertoire HTBI primers and Arm-PCR of CDR3 regions. A single record per CDR3 protein comes from TCRdb applying MiXCR to the multiplex PCR reads. In the table there are fewer than 400,000 distinct CDR3 sequences, about a sixth of which are singletons. Time point here: newly diagnosed GD, antithyroid drugs for less than 3 months. Making the TCR library involved RNA that had been extracted from PBMCs. As collected, the peripheral blood samples measured roughly 10 milliliters each and went into EDTA tubes. Ten or more counts support this clonotype. The antigen remains unidentified. Germline CDR1 reads SEHNR; CDR2 reads FQNEAQ (reference sequence). There are 16 residues in the CDR3. Trimming pared 5 bases from V and 2 bases from J, leaving 19 bases between.

Sequencing was performed on peripheral blood mononuclear cells (PBMCs), taken at new diagnosis, from a patient treated with antithyroid drugs. The chain joins TRBV7-9 to TRBJ2-7; D is possibly TRBD1 or TRBD2 (5 bases each). The source is a female donor with Graves disease. CDR3 loop: CASSISDTGMAYEQYF. CDR3 nucleotide sequence: TGTGCCAGCAGCATATCGGACACGGGGATGGCCTACGAGCAGTACTTC.